The 11 T cell receptor beta chains below were found in one sample sequenced in a study of metastatic and nonmetastatic thyroid tumors. No patient received treatment before thyroid surgery. TCRdb re-clonotyped the PCR reads through MiXCR. There are just under 4,000 clones in the sample; around 35% occur only once, and approximately 28% lies in the top ten. Sequenced sample: adjacent normal tissue. The receptors were gathered from a female donor with papillary thyroid cancer or a benign thyroid nodule (not recorded which). Some clones in this sample may be carry-over from other donors' samples.

The chain recombines TRBV12-3 or TRBV12-4 with TRBJ1-5; the D gene is possibly TRBD1 (6 bases). Trimming cost V 5 bases and J 7 bases, with 9 bases left between them. The CDR3 contains 12 residues. CDR3 DNA: TGTGCCAGCAGTGAGGGGGAGCAGCCCCAGCATTTT. Encoded protein: CASSEGEQPQHF.

This CDR3 is CASSPGLAGLYEQFF. In DNA, the CDR3 is TGTGCCAGCAGCCCCGGACTAGCGGGACTATACGAGCAGTTCTTC. The chain joins TRBV9 to TRBJ2-1, with TRBD2 matching 12 bases. Germline V lookup: CDR1 SGDLS, CDR2 YYNGEE. The CDR3 length is 15 residues. V shed 4 bases, J shed 10 bases, and the junction held 9 bases outside the gene matches.

The chain couples TRBV20-1 to TRBJ2-3; D possibly matches TRBD1 or TRBD2 (6 bases each). V lost 0 bases and J 4 bases, leaving 14 bases between the germline ends. CDR3 length: 15 residues. Per germline, CDR1 DFQATT and CDR2 SNEGSKA (reference sequence). Written as DNA, the CDR3 is TGCAGTGCTAGAGATCTGGGGGGCCGGGCAGATACGCAGTATTTT. Its translation is CSARDLGGRADTQYF.

The rearrangement joins TRBV11-2 to TRBJ1-6; D ambiguous. Trimming took off 4 bases at V and 0 bases at J, with 16 bases between the two ends. The germline CDR1 and CDR2 sequences are SGHAT and FQNNGV. The CDR3 spans 18 residues. This CDR3 is CASSSPGGFSSYNSPLHF. The CDR3 DNA reads TGTGCCAGCAGCTCCCCAGGCGGCTTCAGCTCCTATAATTCACCCCTCCACTTT.

J is TRBJ1-1 and V is TRBV5-6; the D is unclear. This CDR3 spans 13 amino acids. The V end lost 7 bases, the J end lost 4 bases, and 14 bases lay between the germline ends. The germline V gene encodes CDR1 SGHDT and CDR2 YYEEEE. The chain's CDR3 is CASGAVGITEAFF. In nucleotides, the CDR3 is TGTGCCAGCGGAGCTGTGGGAATCACTGAAGCTTTCTTT.

This clone was recorded only once. The chain employs TRBV20-1 and TRBJ1-5; tentatively, D is TRBD1 (6 bases). CDR1 DFQATT and CDR2 SNEGSKA come from the germline V gene (reference sequence). The germline V and J ends were trimmed by 3 bases and 5 bases, with 11 bases remaining between them. The CDR3 has 13 amino acids. The DNA for the CDR3 is TGCAGTGCTAGCCAACAGGGAGATCAGCCCCAGCATTTT. Its translation is CSASQQGDQPQHF.

Only one count was recorded for this clone. The V and J genes are TRBV9 and TRBJ1-2; no firm D call. The CDR3 is 12 amino acids. Trimming shortened V by 4 bases and J by 7 bases, and 11 bases separated the two germline ends. CDR1 and CDR2 (germline): SGDLS, YYNGEE. This chain's CDR3 is CASSQEYGGYTF. The CDR3 DNA reads as TGTGCCAGCAGCCAAGAGTACGGTGGCTACACCTTC.

About this clone: An end of the junction differs from the germline gene, which may be a read error. The chain has TRBV4-1 and TRBJ2-6, with D maybe TRBD1 (6 bases). CDR3 length equals 16 residues. The V gene's germline CDR1 is MGHRA and CDR2 YSYEKL. This CDR3 is CASSPDGLSGVNVLTF. In DNA, the CDR3 is TGCGCCAGCAGCCCAGACGGGTTATCAGGGGTCAACGTCCTGACTTTC.

There are a few counts of this clone. The J gene is TRBJ2-3, the V gene TRBV10-1; 9 bases line up with TRBD2. Per the germline V gene, CDR1 is WNHNN and CDR2 is SYGVQD (reference sequence). CDR3 length: 15 amino acids. V trimming: 0 bases; J trimming: 5 bases; junction bases outside the gene matches: 3. The DNA for the CDR3 is TGCGCCAGCAGTGAGTCGGGCGGGAGGGAAGATACGCAGTATTTT. Translation gives CASSESGGREDTQYF.

This clone was detected a few times. CDR3 in amino acids: CASDNTDTGELFF. In DNA, the CDR3 is TGTGCCAGCGATAATACGGACACCGGGGAGCTGTTTTTT. The chain is built from TRBV28 and TRBJ2-2; D gene unclear. This CDR3 is built from 13 residues. Trimming cost V 8 bases and J 3 bases, with 10 bases left between them. Germline assignment: CDR1 MDHEN and CDR2 SYDVKM.

This clone rates as large. CDR3 nucleotide sequence: TGTGCCAGCAGTTTTTATAGCAATCAGCCCCAGCATTTT. It codes for CASSFYSNQPQHF. The chain employs TRBV28 and TRBJ1-5; D is undetermined. The CDR3 is made up of 13 amino acids. The ends were cut back, 3 bases at V and 0 bases at J, with 3 bases in the middle. Looked up from germline, CDR1 is MDHEN and CDR2 is SYDVKM.